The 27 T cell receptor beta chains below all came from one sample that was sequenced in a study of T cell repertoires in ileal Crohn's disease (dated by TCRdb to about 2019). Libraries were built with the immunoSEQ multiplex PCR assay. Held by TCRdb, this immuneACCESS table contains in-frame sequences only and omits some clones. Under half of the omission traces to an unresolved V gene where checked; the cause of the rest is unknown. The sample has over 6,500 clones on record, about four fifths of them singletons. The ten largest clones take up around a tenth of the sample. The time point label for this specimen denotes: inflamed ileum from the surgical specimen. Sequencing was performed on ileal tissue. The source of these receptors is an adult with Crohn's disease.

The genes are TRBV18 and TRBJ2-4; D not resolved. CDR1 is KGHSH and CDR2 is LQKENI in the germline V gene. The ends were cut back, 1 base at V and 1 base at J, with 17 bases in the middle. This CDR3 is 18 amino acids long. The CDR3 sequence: CASSPRSQALGAKNIQYF. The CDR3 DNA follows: TGTGCCAGCTCACCACGATCTCAGGCTCTGGGGGCCAAAAACATTCAGTACTTC.

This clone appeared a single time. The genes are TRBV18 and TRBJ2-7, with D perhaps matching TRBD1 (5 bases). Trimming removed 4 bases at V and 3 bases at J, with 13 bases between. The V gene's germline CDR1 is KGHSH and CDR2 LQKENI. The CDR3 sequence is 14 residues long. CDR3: CASSRAGKLYEQYF. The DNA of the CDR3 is TGTGCCAGCTCACGTGCAGGGAAACTCTACGAGCAGTACTTC.

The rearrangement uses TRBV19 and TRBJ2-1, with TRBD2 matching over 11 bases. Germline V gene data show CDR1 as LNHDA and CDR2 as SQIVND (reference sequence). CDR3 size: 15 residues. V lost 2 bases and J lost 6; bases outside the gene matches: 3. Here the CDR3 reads CASSILAGGSNEQFF. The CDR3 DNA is TGTGCCAGTAGTATACTAGCGGGGGGAAGCAATGAGCAGTTCTTC.

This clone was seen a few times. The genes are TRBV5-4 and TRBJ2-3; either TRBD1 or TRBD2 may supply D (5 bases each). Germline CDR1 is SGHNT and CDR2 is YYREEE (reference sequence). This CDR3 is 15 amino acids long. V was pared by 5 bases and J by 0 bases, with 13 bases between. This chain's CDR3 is CASRKGTASTDTQYF. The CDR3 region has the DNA TGTGCCAGCAGGAAAGGGACGGCCAGCACAGATACGCAGTATTTT.

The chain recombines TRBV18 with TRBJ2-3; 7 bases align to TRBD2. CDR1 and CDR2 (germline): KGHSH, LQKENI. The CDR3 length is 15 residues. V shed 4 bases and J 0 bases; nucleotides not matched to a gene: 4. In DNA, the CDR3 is TGTGCCAGCTCACGGGGACTACCTAGCACAGATACGCAGTATTTT. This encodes CASSRGLPSTDTQYF.

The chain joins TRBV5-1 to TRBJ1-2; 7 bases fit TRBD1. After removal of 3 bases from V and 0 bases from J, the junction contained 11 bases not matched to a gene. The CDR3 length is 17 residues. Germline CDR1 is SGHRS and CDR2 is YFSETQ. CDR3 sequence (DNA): TGCGCCAGCAGCTCCAGGACAGGAGCCAATACTAACTATGGCTACACCTTC. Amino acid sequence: CASSSRTGANTNYGYTF.

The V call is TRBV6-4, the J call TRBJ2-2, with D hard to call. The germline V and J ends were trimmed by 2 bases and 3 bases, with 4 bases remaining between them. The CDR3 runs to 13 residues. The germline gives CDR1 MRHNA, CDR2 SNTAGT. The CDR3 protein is CASSDRDTGELFF. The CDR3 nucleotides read TGTGCCAGCAGTGACAGGGACACCGGGGAGCTGTTTTTT.

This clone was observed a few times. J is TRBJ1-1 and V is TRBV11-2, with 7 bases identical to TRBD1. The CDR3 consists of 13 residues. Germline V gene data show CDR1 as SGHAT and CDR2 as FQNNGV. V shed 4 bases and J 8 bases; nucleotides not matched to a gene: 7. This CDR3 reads CASSSSRQGEAFF. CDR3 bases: TGTGCCAGCAGCTCGAGTAGACAGGGCGAAGCTTTCTTT.

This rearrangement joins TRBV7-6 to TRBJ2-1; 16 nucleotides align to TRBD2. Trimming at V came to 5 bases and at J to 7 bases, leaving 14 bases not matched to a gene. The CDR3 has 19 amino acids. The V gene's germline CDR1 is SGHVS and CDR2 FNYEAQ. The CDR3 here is CASSGSLGLAGGRENEQFF. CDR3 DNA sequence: TGTGCCAGCAGCGGATCACTGGGACTAGCGGGGGGGCGAGAGAATGAGCAGTTCTTC.

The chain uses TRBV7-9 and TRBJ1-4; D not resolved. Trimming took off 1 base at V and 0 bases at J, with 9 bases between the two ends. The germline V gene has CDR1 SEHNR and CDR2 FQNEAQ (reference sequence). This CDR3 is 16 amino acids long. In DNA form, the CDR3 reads TGTGCCAGCAGCTTAGGCCAGAGGTCAACTAATGAAAAACTGTTTTTT. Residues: CASSLGQRSTNEKLFF.

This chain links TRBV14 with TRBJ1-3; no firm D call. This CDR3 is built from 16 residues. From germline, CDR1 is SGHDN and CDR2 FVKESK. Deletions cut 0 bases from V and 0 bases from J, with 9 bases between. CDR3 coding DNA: TGTGCCAGCAGCCAAGATTCGAGCTTCTCTGGAAACACCATATATTTT. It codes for CASSQDSSFSGNTIYF.

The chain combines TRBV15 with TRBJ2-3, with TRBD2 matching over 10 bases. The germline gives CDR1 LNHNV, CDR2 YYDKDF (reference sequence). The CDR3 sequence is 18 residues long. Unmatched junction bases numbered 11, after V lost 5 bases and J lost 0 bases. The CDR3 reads CATSREGLAGASTDTQYF. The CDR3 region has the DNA TGTGCCACCAGCCGGGAGGGGCTAGCGGGGGCCAGCACAGATACGCAGTATTTT.

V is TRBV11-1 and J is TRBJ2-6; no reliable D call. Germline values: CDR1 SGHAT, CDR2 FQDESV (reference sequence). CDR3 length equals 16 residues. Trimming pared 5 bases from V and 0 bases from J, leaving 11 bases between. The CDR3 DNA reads TGTGCCAGCAGCCGAGAACGTTACTCTGGGGCCAACGTCCTGACTTTC. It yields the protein CASSRERYSGANVLTF.

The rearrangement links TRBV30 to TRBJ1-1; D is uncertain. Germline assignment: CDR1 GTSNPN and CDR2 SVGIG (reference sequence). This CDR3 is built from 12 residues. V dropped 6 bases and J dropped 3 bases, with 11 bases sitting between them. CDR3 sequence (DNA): TGTGCCTGCCCTCTTAGGCACACTGAAGCTTTCTTT. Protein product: CACPLRHTEAFF.

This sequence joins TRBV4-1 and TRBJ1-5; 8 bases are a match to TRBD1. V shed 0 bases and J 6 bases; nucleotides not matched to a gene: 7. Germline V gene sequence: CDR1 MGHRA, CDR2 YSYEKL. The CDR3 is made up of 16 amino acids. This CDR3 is CASSQERADRGQPQHF. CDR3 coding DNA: TGCGCCAGCAGCCAAGAACGTGCCGACAGGGGTCAGCCCCAGCATTTT.

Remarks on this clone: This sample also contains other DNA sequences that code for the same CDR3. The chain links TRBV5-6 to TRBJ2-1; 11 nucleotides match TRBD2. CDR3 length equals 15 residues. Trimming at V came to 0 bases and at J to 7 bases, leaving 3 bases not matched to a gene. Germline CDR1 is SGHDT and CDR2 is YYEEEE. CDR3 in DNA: TGTGCCAGCAGCTTGGGTTTAGCGGGGGGGAATGAGCAGTTCTTC. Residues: CASSLGLAGGNEQFF.

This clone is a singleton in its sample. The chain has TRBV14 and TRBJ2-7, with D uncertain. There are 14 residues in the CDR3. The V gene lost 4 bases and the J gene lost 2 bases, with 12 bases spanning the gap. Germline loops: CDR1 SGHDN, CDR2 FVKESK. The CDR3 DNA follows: TGTGCCAGCAGCCGCGTGGGCGGAACCTACGAGCAGTACTTC. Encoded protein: CASSRVGGTYEQYF.

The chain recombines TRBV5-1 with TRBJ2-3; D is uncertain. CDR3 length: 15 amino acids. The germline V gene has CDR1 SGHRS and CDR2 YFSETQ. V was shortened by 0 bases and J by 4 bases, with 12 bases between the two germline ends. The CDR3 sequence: CASSLARAESDTQYF. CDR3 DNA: TGCGCCAGCAGCTTGGCGCGTGCGGAGTCAGATACGCAGTATTTT.

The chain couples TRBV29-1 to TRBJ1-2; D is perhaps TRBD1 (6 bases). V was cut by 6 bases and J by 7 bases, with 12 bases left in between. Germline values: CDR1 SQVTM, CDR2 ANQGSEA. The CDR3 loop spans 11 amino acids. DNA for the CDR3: TGCAGCGTAGATAGGGGGGCTGGCTACACCTTC. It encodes CSVDRGAGYTF.

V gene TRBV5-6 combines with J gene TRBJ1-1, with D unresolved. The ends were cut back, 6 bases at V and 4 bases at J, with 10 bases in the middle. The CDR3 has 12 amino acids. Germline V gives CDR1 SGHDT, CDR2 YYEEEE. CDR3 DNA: TGTGCCAGCACCGTGTACGGCACTGAAGCTTTCTTT. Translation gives CASTVYGTEAFF.

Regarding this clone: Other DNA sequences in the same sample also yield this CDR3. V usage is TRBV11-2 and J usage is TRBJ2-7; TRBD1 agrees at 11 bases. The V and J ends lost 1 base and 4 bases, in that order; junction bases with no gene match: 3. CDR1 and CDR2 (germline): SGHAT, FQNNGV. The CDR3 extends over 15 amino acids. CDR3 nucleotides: TGTGCCAGCAGCTTAGGGGGACAGGGGGTTTACGAGCAGTACTTC. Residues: CASSLGGQGVYEQYF.

The chain's CDR3 is CASSFPERNEQFF. The CDR3 coding sequence is TGTGCCAGCAGCTTCCCTGAGCGCAATGAGCAGTTCTTC. V gene TRBV5-4 combines with J gene TRBJ2-1; the D is unclear. CDR3 length: 13 residues. Germline V CDR1 and CDR2: SGHNT, YYREEE (reference sequence). V was clipped by 2 bases and J by 6 bases, with 9 bases between them.

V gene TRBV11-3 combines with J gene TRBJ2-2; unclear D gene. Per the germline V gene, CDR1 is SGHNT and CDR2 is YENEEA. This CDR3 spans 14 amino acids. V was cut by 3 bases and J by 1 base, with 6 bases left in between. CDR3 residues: CASSFYWNTGELFF. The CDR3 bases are TGTGCCAGCAGCTTTTACTGGAACACCGGGGAGCTGTTTTTT.

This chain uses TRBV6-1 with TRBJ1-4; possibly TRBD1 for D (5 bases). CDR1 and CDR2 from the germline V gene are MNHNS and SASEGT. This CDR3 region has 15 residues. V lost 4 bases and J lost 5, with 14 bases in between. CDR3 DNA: TGTGCCAGCAGTGGGGGGTGGGGGTACAATGAAAAACTGTTTTTT. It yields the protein CASSGGWGYNEKLFF.

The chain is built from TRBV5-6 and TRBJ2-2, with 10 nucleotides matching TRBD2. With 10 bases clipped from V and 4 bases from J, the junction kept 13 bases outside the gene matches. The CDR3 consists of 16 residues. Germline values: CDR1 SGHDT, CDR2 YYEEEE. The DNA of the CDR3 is TGTGCCGCAGGTAGCGGGGGGACCACTTTCACCGGGGAGCTGTTTTTT. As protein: CAAGSGGTTFTGELFF.

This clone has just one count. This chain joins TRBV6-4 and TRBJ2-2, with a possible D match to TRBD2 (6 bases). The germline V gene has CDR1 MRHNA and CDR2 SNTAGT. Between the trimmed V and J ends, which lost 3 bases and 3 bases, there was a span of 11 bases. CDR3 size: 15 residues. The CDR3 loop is CASSEGGADTGELFF. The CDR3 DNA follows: TGTGCCAGCAGTGAAGGCGGGGCGGACACCGGGGAGCTGTTTTTT.

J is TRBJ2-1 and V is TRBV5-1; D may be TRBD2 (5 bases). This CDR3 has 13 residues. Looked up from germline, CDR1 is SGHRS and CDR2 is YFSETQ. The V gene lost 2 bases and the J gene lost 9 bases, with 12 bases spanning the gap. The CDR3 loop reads CASSFGSAGEQFF. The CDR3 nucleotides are TGCGCCAGCAGCTTCGGTAGCGCGGGTGAGCAGTTCTTC.